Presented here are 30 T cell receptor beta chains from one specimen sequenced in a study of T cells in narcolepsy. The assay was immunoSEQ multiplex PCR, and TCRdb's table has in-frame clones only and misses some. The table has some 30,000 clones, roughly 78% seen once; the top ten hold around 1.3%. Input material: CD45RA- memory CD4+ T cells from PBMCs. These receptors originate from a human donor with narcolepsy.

The chain's CDR3 is CASSVDRFPYEQYF. CDR3 nucleotide sequence: TGTGCCAGCAGCGTCGACAGGTTCCCCTACGAGCAGTACTTC. V is TRBV5-5 and J is TRBJ2-7; the D gene is possibly TRBD1 (6 bases). Germline V lookup: CDR1 SGHKS, CDR2 YYEKEE (reference sequence). CDR3 length equals 14 residues. Deletions cut 4 bases from V and 2 bases from J, with 13 bases between.

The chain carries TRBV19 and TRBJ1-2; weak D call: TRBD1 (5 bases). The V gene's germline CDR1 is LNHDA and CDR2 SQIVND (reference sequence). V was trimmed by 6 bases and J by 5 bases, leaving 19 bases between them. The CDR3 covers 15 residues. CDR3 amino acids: CASSQGEGPSYGYTF. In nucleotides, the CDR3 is TGTGCCAGTAGCCAAGGTGAGGGGCCCTCTTATGGCTACACCTTC.

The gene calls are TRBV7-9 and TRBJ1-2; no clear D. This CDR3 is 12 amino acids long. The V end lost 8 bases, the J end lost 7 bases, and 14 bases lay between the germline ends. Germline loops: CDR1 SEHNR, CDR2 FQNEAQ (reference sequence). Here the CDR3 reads CASLPDRPGYTF. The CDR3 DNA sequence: TGTGCCAGCTTGCCCGACCGACCTGGCTACACCTTC.

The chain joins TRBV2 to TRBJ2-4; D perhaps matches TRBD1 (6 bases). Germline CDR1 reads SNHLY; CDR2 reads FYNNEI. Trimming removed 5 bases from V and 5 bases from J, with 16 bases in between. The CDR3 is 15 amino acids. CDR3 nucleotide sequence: TGTGCCAGCAGTCCCGGACAGTACCTCCAAAACATTCAGTACTTC. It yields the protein CASSPGQYLQNIQYF.

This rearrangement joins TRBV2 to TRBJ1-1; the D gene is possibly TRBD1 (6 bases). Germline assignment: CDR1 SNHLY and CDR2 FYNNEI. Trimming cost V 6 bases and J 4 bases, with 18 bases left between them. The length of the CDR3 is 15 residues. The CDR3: CASSLEGGRTTEAFF. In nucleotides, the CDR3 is TGTGCCAGCAGCTTAGAAGGGGGAAGGACCACTGAAGCTTTCTTT.

CDR3: CASSLGRREDEQFF. As DNA, the CDR3 is TGTGCCAGCAGCTTAGGACGGAGGGAGGATGAGCAGTTCTTC. The chain employs TRBV7-9 and TRBJ2-1, with D possibly matching TRBD2 (6 bases). Between the trimmed V and J ends, which lost 1 base and 8 bases, there was a span of 12 bases. Germline CDR1 reads SEHNR; CDR2 reads FQNEAQ (reference sequence). The CDR3 is 14 residues long. The complete variable domain, with remaining parts taken from reference TRBV7-9 and TRBJ2-1, reads DTGVSQNPRHKITKRGQNVTFRCDPISEHNRLYWYRQTLGQGPEFLTYFQNEAQLEKSRLLSDRFSAERPKGSFSTLEIQRTEQGDSAMYLCASSLGRREDEQFFGPGTRLTVL.

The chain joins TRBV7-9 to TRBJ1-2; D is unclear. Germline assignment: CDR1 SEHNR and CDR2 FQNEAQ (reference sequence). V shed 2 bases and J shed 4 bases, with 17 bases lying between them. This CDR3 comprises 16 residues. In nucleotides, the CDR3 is TGTGCCAGCAGCTTATCGGGCGAATCCTCTTCCTATGGCTACACCTTC. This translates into CASSLSGESSSYGYTF.

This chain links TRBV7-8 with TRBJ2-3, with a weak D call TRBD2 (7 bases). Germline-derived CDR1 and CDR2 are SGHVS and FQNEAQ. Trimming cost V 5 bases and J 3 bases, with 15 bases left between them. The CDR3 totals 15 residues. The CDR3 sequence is CASSPLGGDTDTQYF. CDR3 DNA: TGTGCCAGCAGCCCCTTAGGGGGGGATACAGATACGCAGTATTTT.

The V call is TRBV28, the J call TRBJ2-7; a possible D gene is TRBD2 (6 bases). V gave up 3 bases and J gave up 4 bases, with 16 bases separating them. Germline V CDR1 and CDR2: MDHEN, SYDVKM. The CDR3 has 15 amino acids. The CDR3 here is CASSLGLPGTYEQYF. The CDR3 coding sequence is TGTGCCAGCAGTTTGGGGCTCCCTGGGACTTACGAGCAGTACTTC.

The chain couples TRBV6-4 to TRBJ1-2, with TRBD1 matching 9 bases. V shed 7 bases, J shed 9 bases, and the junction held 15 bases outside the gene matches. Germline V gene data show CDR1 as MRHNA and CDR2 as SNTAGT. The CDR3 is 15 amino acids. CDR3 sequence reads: CASTPDRGGLGSYTF. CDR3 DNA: TGTGCCAGCACTCCGGACAGGGGAGGCCTCGGAAGCTACACCTTC.

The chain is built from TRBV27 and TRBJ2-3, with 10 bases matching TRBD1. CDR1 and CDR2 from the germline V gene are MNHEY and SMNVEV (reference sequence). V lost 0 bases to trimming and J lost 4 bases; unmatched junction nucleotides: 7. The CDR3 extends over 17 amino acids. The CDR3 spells CASSLSGWDRGADTQYF. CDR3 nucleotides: TGTGCCAGCAGTTTATCGGGGTGGGACAGGGGAGCAGATACGCAGTATTTT.

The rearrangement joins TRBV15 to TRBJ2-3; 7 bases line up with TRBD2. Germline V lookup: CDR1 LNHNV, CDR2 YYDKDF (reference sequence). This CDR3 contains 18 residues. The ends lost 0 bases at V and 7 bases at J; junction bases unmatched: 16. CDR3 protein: CATSRDLGREDMGNTQYF. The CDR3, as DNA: TGTGCCACCAGCAGAGATCTGGGTCGGGAGGATATGGGGAATACGCAGTATTTT.

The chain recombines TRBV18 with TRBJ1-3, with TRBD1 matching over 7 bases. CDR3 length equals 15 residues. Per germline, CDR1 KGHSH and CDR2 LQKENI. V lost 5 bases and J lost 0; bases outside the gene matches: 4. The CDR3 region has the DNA TGTGCCAGCTCATCACAGGGGTTCTCTGGAAACACCATATATTTT. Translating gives CASSSQGFSGNTIYF.

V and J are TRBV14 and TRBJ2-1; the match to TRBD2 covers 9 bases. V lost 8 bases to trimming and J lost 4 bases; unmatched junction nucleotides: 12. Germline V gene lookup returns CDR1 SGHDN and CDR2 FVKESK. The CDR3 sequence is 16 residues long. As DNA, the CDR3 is TGTGCCAGCCGCCGGGGGGCGGGAGGGCGATACAATGAGCAGTTCTTC. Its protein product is CASRRGAGGRYNEQFF.

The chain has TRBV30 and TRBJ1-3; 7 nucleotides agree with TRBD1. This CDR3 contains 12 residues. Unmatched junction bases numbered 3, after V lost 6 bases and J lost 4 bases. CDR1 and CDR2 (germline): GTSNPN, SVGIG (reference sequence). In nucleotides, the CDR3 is TGTGCCTGTAGGGGGCTCGGAAACACCATATATTTT. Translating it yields CACRGLGNTIYF.

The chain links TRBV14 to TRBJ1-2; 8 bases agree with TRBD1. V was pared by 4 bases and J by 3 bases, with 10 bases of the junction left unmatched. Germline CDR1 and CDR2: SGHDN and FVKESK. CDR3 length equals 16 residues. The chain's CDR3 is CASSPSRDRPYYGYTF. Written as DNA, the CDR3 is TGTGCCAGCAGCCCCTCCCGGGACAGGCCGTACTATGGCTACACCTTC.

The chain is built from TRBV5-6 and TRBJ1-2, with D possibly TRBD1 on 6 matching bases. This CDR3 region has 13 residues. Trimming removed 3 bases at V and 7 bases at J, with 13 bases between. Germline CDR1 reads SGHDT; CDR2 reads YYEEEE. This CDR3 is CASSSTGVAGYTF. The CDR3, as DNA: TGTGCCAGCAGCTCGACAGGAGTTGCTGGCTACACCTTC.

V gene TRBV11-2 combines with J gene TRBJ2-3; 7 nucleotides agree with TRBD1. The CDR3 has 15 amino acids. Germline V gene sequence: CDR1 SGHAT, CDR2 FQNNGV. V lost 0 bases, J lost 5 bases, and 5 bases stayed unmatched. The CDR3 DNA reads TGTGCCAGCAGCTTAGATCGACAGGGCGGAGATACGCAGTATTTT. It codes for CASSLDRQGGDTQYF.

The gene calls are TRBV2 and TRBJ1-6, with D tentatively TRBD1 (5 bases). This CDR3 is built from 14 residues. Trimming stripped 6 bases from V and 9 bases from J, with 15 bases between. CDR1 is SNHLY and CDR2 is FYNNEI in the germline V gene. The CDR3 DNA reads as TGTGCCAGCAGACCCGGGACTGGACGTTCACCCCTCCACTTT. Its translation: CASRPGTGRSPLHF.

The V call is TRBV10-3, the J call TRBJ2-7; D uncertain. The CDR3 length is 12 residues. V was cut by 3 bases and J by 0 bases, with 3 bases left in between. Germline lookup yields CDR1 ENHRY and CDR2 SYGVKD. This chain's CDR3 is CAISDNSYEQYF. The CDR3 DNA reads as TGTGCCATCAGTGACAACTCCTACGAGCAGTACTTC.

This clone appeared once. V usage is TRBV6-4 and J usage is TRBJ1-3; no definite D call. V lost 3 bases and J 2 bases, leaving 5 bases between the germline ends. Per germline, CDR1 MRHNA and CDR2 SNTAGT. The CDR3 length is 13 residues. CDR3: CASSEAPGNTIYF. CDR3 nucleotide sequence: TGTGCCAGCAGTGAAGCTCCTGGAAACACCATATATTTT.

Here the CDR3 DNA reads TGCGCCAGCGGCGGGCTAGAGTACAATGAGCAGTTCTTC. This encodes CASGGLEYNEQFF. J is TRBJ2-1 and V is TRBV5-1; perhaps TRBD2 as D (5 bases). The germline CDR1 and CDR2 sequences are SGHRS and YFSETQ. This CDR3 region has 13 residues. Trimming removed 7 bases from V and 4 bases from J, with 12 bases in between.

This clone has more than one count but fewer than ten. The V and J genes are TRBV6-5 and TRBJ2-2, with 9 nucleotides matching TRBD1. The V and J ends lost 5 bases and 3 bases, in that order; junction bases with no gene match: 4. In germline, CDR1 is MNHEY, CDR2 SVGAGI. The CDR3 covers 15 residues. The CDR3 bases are TGTGCCAGCAGTGGGACAGGGATGTACACCGGGGAGCTGTTTTTT. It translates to CASSGTGMYTGELFF.

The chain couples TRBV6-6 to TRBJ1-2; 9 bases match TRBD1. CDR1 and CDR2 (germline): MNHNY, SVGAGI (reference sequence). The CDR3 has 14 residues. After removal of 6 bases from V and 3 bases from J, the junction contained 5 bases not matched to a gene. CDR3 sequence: CASRQTGGYYGYTF. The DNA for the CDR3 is TGTGCCAGCAGGCAAACAGGGGGCTACTATGGCTACACCTTC.

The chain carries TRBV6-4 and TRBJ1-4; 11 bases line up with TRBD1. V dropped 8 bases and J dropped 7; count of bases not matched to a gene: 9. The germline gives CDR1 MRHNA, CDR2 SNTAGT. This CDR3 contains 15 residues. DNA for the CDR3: TGTGCCAGCCAATTCTCGGACAGGGGGCCTGAAAAACTGTTTTTT. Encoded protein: CASQFSDRGPEKLFF.

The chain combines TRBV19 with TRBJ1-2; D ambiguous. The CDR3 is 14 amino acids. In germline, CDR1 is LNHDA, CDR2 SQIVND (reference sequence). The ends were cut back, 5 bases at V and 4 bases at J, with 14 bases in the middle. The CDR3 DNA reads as TGTGCCAGTAGTTCTGAAGTACCCCCCTATGGCTACACCTTC. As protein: CASSSEVPPYGYTF.

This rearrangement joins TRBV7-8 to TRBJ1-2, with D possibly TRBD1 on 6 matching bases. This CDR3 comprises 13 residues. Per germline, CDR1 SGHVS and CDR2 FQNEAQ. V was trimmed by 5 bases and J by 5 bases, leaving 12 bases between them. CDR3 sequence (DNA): TGTGCCAGCAGCAACGACAGGAAGTATGGCTACACCTTC. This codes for CASSNDRKYGYTF.

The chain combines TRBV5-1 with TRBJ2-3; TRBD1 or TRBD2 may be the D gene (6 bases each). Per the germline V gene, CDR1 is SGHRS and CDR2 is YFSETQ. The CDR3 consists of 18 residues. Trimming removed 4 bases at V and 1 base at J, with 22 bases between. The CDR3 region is CASSRTDPGEGGTDTQYF. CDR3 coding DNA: TGCGCCAGCAGCCGAACTGACCCGGGAGAGGGGGGCACAGATACGCAGTATTTT.

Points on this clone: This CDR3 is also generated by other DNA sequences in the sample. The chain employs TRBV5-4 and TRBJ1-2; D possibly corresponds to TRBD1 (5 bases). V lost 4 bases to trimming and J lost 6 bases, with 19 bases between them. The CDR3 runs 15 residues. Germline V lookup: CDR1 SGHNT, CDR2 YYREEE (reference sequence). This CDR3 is CASSLGQGMSDGYTF. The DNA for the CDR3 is TGTGCCAGCAGCCTGGGGCAGGGAATGTCGGATGGCTACACCTTC.

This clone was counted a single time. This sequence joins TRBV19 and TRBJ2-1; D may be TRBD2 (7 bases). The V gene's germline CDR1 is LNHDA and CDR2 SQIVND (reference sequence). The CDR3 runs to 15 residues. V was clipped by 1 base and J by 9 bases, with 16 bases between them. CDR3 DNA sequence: TGTGCCAGTAGTATAGCACAGGGAGGGGCAAGTGAGCAGTTCTTC. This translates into CASSIAQGGASEQFF. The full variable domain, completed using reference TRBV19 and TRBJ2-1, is DGGITQSPKYLFRKEGQNVTLSCEQNLNHDAMYWYRQDPGQGLRLIYYSQIVNDFQKGDIAEGYSVSREKKESFPLTVTSAQKNPTAFYLCASSIAQGGASEQFFGPGTRLTVL.